This entry concerns a single T cell receptor beta chain. In the original workflow: The assay estimated nucleated cells by amplifying reference gene primers. The assay was immunoSEQ multiplex PCR, and TCRdb's table has in-frame clones only and misses some. The V and J calls and clone size were taken over from that table, and D and trimming were inferred from the DNA. The table records some 170,000 clones, about 92% of them present only once. The CDR3 is 15 amino acids. CDR1 and CDR2 (germline): SGHRS, YFSETQ. The V and J ends lost 7 bases and 4 bases respectively, with 21 bases between them. While infection was still active, Seattle patients were enrolled and then followed longitudinally. This record belongs to a study of blood T cell repertoires in COVID-19. About the research overall: The analysed material was cDNA or gDNA that came from T cells, B-cell-depleted T cells, or PBMCs.

The source of this sequence is a woman aged 55-75 years with COVID-19, enrolled during active disease. The chain links TRBV5-1 to TRBJ2-7; D may be TRBD2 (5 bases). Sample: peripheral blood. The CDR3 DNA sequence: TGCGCCAGCCTACCCATCAGCGGTGGTGGGTACGAGCAGTACTTC. This encodes CASLPISGGGYEQYF.